This T cell receptor (beta chain) was identified during a study of T cell changes during pregnancy in multiple sclerosis. The CDR3 loop spans 17 amino acids. The ends lost 8 bases at V and 2 bases at J; junction bases unmatched: 15. The germline gives CDR1 ENHRY, CDR2 SYGVKD. The method was immunoSEQ multiplex PCR; TCRdb's version includes in-frame clones alone and lacks a portion of them. Altogether around 30,000 clones are present, under 90% being singletons, with the ten largest covering 6.5% to 8.5%. The receptor was derived from a female donor with multiple sclerosis, enrolled in a pregnancy study. V gene TRBV10-3 combines with J gene TRBJ1-3, with 7 bases lining up with TRBD1. The starting material was CD8+ T cells from peripheral blood mononuclear cells, obtained after pregnancy. The CDR3 sequence: CAIGPPPRGVPGNTIYF. The CDR3 DNA reads as TGTGCCATCGGGCCCCCCCCCAGGGGGGTTCCTGGAAACACCATATATTTT.